Below, 13 T cell receptor beta chains from the same sample are listed, as sequenced in a study of naive and memory T cell subsets. Study-wide findings and caveats: Especially in CD8 cells, naive repertoires contained a few larger clonotypes, possibly CD45RA-re-expressing memory cells.

The antigens for these receptors are not known. The beta constant-region primer was an equimolar mix of two oligonucleotides covering TRBC1 and TRBC2. The ligated cDNA underwent four PCR rounds using SP2 and nested alpha and beta constant-region primers. In TCRdb, the UMI-ligation and nested PCR reads were re-called with MiXCR into one record per CDR3 protein. The sample includes over 80,000 distinct CDR3 sequences, about 10% of them seen just once. Material for sequencing was naive CD4+ T cells from blood. These receptors came from a human donor in good health.

This clonotype was found a few times. The chain employs TRBV7-2 and TRBJ2-3, with D perhaps matching TRBD1 (6 bases). V lost 1 base to trimming and J lost 3 bases, with 11 bases between them. Germline V gene sequence: CDR1 SGHTA, CDR2 FQGNSA. This CDR3 has 15 residues. The CDR3 protein is CASSLVGQSTDTQYF. As DNA, the CDR3 is TGTGCCAGCAGCTTAGTCGGACAGAGTACAGATACGCAGTATTTT.

The V call is TRBV20-1, the J call TRBJ2-3, with no clear D. The germline V gene has CDR1 DFQATT and CDR2 SNEGSKA (reference sequence). This CDR3 region has 14 residues. Trimming cost V 1 base and J 8 bases, with 16 bases left between them. The CDR3 is CSARGDSQYRTQYF. In DNA, the CDR3 is TGCAGTGCTAGAGGGGATAGTCAGTACCGTACGCAGTATTTT.

As regards this clonotype: With a much larger clone just one base away, this may be a read error. The chain recombines TRBV27 with TRBJ2-7; D assignment may be TRBD1 or TRBD2 (5 bases each). The germline V gene encodes CDR1 MNHEY and CDR2 SMNVEV (reference sequence). The length of the CDR3 is 17 residues. CDR3 region: CASSTSTEGLGRYDQYF. CDR3 sequence (DNA): TGTGCCAGCAGTACAAGCACTGAGGGGCTCGGGCGCTACGATCAGTACTTC.

At least ten counts were recorded for this clonotype. This chain connects TRBV5-1 to TRBJ2-3; D uncertain. This CDR3 comprises 11 residues. Germline lookup yields CDR1 SGHRS and CDR2 YFSETQ. The V gene lost 1 base and the J gene lost 6 bases, with 3 bases spanning the gap. CDR3 in DNA: TGCGCCAGCAGCTTGAGGGATACGCAGTATTTT. Translated: CASSLRDTQYF.

The chain is built from TRBV28 and TRBJ2-1; perhaps TRBD1 as D (6 bases). Trimming stripped 5 bases from V and 8 bases from J, with 13 bases between. Germline loops: CDR1 MDHEN, CDR2 SYDVKM. The CDR3 contains 13 residues. CDR3 sequence: CASSPGDVHEQFF. CDR3 nucleotides: TGTGCCAGCAGTCCAGGGGACGTCCATGAGCAGTTCTTC.

This clonotype was observed at least ten times. The gene calls are TRBV6-6 and TRBJ2-7; weak D call: TRBD2 (6 bases). Germline CDR1 is MNHNY and CDR2 is SVGAGI (reference sequence). This CDR3 has 13 residues. Deletions cut 7 bases from V and 4 bases from J, with 14 bases between. The CDR3 nucleotides read TGTGCCAGCACACCGGGGGTCCTTTACGAGCAGTACTTC. Translation: CASTPGVLYEQYF.

A few counts support this clonotype. V and J are TRBV24-1 and TRBJ2-1; D may be TRBD2 (5 bases). The CDR3 covers 16 residues. Trimming took 3 bases from V and 0 from J, leaving 11 bases between them. Germline V gene data show CDR1 as KGHDR and CDR2 as SFDVKD. In nucleotides, the CDR3 is TGTGCCACCAGTGATGGAGCGGTTAGCTCCTACAATGAGCAGTTCTTC. Protein sequence: CATSDGAVSSYNEQFF.

This clonotype was seen more than once but under ten times. V gene TRBV14 combines with J gene TRBJ1-1; no clear D. The germline gives CDR1 SGHDN, CDR2 FVKESK. Trimming stripped 4 bases from V and 12 bases from J, with 18 bases between. CDR3 length: 13 amino acids. The CDR3 loop reads CASSPVENTGSFF. The DNA of the CDR3 is TGTGCCAGCAGCCCTGTAGAGAACACTGGATCTTTCTTT.

This clonotype was seen only a few times. This rearrangement joins TRBV25-1 to TRBJ1-2, with TRBD1 matching over 7 bases. J was trimmed by 2 bases and V by 3 bases; bases with no gene match: 6. Germline V CDR1 and CDR2: MGHDK, SYGVNS. The CDR3 has 15 amino acids. The CDR3 region has the DNA TGTGCCAGCAGTGATTCGGCAGGGGGGAACTATGGCTACACCTTC. It is translated as CASSDSAGGNYGYTF.

A few counts support this clonotype. The rearrangement joins TRBV2 to TRBJ1-5, with D perhaps TRBD1 (6 bases). Trimming shortened V by 6 bases and J by 1 base, and 13 bases separated the two germline ends. There are 15 residues in the CDR3. The germline CDR1 and CDR2 sequences are SNHLY and FYNNEI. CDR3 in DNA: TGTGCCAGCAGAAAGGGGGGCCAAAGCAATCAGCCCCAGCATTTT. It codes for CASRKGGQSNQPQHF.

This clonotype was detected a few times. The genes are TRBV6-6 and TRBJ2-7, with 8 nucleotides matching TRBD2. The germline V gene encodes CDR1 MNHNY and CDR2 SVGAGI (reference sequence). V shed 0 bases, J shed 2 bases, and the junction held 6 bases outside the gene matches. The CDR3 loop spans 16 amino acids. CDR3 sequence reads: CASSYSSGGSTYEQYF. The DNA of the CDR3 is TGTGCCAGCAGTTACTCGAGCGGGGGAAGCACCTACGAGCAGTACTTC.

There are many counts of this clonotype. The V call is TRBV19, the J call TRBJ2-1, with TRBD1 matching over 7 bases. The CDR3 is 15 residues long. After removal of 6 bases from V and 6 bases from J, the junction contained 11 bases not matched to a gene. CDR1 and CDR2 (germline): LNHDA, SQIVND (reference sequence). CDR3 in amino acids: CASRPQGVVGNEQFF. Here the CDR3 DNA reads TGTGCCAGTAGACCGCAGGGGGTTGTGGGCAATGAGCAGTTCTTC. Looking up the rest from reference TRBV19 and TRBJ2-1 gives the full variable domain: DGGITQSPKYLFRKEGQNVTLSCEQNLNHDAMYWYRQDPGQGLRLIYYSQIVNDFQKGDIAEGYSVSREKKESFPLTVTSAQKNPTAFYLCASRPQGVVGNEQFFGPGTRLTVL.

In its sample, this clonotype was seen a few times. The chain combines TRBV5-1 with TRBJ2-7; D may be TRBD1 or TRBD2 (6 bases each). Trimming took 2 bases from V and 4 from J, leaving 16 bases between them. This CDR3 is built from 15 residues. Germline V gene sequence: CDR1 SGHRS, CDR2 YFSETQ. CDR3 loop: CASSFLPGGIYEQYF. The CDR3, as DNA: TGCGCCAGCAGCTTCCTTCCCGGGGGCATTTACGAGCAGTACTTC.